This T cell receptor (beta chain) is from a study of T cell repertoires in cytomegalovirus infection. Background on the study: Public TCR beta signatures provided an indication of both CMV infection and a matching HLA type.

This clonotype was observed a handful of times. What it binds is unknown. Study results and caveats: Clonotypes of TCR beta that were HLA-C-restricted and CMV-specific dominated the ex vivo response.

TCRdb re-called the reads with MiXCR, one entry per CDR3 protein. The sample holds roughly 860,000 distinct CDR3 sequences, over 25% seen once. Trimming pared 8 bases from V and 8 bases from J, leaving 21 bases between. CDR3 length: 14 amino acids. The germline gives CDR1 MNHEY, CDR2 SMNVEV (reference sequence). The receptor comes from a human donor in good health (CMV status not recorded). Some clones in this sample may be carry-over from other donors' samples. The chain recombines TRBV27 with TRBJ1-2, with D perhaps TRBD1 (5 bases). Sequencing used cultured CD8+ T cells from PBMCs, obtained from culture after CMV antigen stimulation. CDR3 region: CASGRQGSSDGYTF. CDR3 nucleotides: TGTGCCAGCGGAAGGCAGGGTTCCTCGGACGGCTACACCTTC.